This record looks at one T cell receptor beta chain sequence and its context. What it recognizes is unknown. Tregs were sorted as CD4+CD25+CD127-/low cells. The germline CDR1 and CDR2 sequences are SQVTM and ANQGSEA. CDR3 length equals 13 residues. V lost 2 bases and J 6 bases, leaving 11 bases between the germline ends. Full-length variable regions came from constant-region reverse primers plus semi-nested Nested Universal Primer A PCR. TCRdb re-analysed the 5' RACE reads in MiXCR, keeping a single row per CDR3 protein. Of tens of thousands of distinct CDR3 sequences listed, 26% were seen once; the top ten hold 2% to 2.5%. The study's findings and limits: Tumor memory CD4+ T cell TCR gene usage clustered with blood and lymph node memory CD4+ cells and lymph node naive CD4+ cells.

This chain uses TRBV29-1 with TRBJ2-1; tentatively, D is TRBD2 (5 bases). The sequencing input was tumor-infiltrating Tregs sorted from the breast tumor. This TCR was sampled from a female donor with breast cancer. CDR3 nucleotide sequence: TGCAGCGTTGAAAAGAGGGTAGGCAATGAGCAGTTCTTC. It yields the protein CSVEKRVGNEQFF.